Following are 16 T cell receptor beta chains from one sample sequenced in a study of response to subunit inactivated influenza vaccine. Using its own MiXCR run on the RT-PCR reads, TCRdb lists one record per CDR3 protein. Counted here are more than 700,000 distinct CDR3 sequences, 21% occurring once; the ten biggest clones make up about 9.4%. The specimen comprised PBMCs from blood, sampled more than 4 days after vaccination. These receptor sequences come from a man aged 45 to 65 who received an inactivated influenza vaccine.

The chain combines TRBV20-1 with TRBJ1-6; D gene unclear. Per the germline V gene, CDR1 is DFQATT and CDR2 is SNEGSKA (reference sequence). Trimming cost V 1 base and J 5 bases, with 6 bases left between them. CDR3 length equals 13 residues. The CDR3: CSARVADNSPLHF. The CDR3 bases are TGCAGTGCTAGAGTTGCAGATAATTCACCCCTCCACTTT.

There are a few counts of this clonotype. The J gene is TRBJ1-2, the V gene TRBV21-1; the D call of TRBD1 is as the table states it, not checked on the DNA. TRBV21-1 is listed as a pseudogene. CDR3 length: 14 residues. CDR3 DNA sequence: TGTGCCAGCAGCGTCAGGGAGACTAACTATGGCTACACCTTC. It specifies CASSVRETNYGYTF.

A few counts support this clonotype. This chain connects TRBV10-1 to TRBJ2-1, with D maybe TRBD2 (5 bases). This CDR3 has 16 amino acids. CDR1 WNHNN and CDR2 SYGVQD come from the germline V gene (reference sequence). Trimming left V 5 bases short and J 0 bases short, with 14 bases between. The CDR3 coding sequence is TGCGCCAGCAGTCCTACCGGGGTAAGCTCCTACAATGAGCAGTTCTTC. It translates to CASSPTGVSSYNEQFF.

The chain has TRBV5-1 and TRBJ2-7; 9 nucleotides match TRBD2. Trimming cost V 4 bases and J 2 bases; bases outside gene matches: 10. The CDR3 is made up of 16 amino acids. The germline gives CDR1 SGHRS, CDR2 YFSETQ. The CDR3 DNA reads TGCGCCAGCAGCCCCCCACTGGCGGGGGGGACCTACGAGCAGTACTTC. Encoded protein: CASSPPLAGGTYEQYF.

The V gene is TRBV7-9, the J gene TRBJ2-2; a weak D match, TRBD1 (6 bases). The CDR3 totals 14 residues. Trimming cost V 1 base and J 7 bases, with 10 bases left between them. Germline CDR1 SEHNR, CDR2 FQNEAQ (reference sequence). The CDR3 DNA is TGTGCCAGCAGCTTAGTACAGGGAGTCGGGGAGCTGTTTTTT. This sequence encodes CASSLVQGVGELFF. Using reference TRBV7-9 and TRBJ2-2 for the parts outside the CDR3, the full variable domain is DTGVSQNPRHKITKRGQNVTFRCDPISEHNRLYWYRQTLGQGPEFLTYFQNEAQLEKSRLLSDRFSAERPKGSFSTLEIQRTEQGDSAMYLCASSLVQGVGELFFGEGSRLTVL.

The genes are TRBV19 and TRBJ1-1; weak D call: TRBD1 (5 bases). Trimming shortened V by 5 bases and J by 5 bases, and 12 bases separated the two germline ends. Per germline, CDR1 LNHDA and CDR2 SQIVND (reference sequence). The CDR3 sequence is 13 residues long. As DNA, the CDR3 is TGTGCCAGTAGTCCGGGGCCGGGAACTGAAGCTTTCTTT. Translating gives CASSPGPGTEAFF.

This chain joins TRBV7-2 and TRBJ2-7, with TRBD2 identical over 10 bases. Trimming took 1 base from V and 4 from J; bases not matched to a gene: 4. The germline gives CDR1 SGHTA, CDR2 FQGNSA. The CDR3 runs to 15 residues. CDR3 loop: CASSLVTSGIYEQYF. The CDR3 nucleotides read TGTGCCAGCAGCTTAGTAACTAGCGGGATATACGAGCAGTACTTC.

This clonotype came up a few times. The rearrangement uses TRBV5-1 and TRBJ2-3, with TRBD2 matching 8 bases. J lost 2 bases, V lost 3 bases, and 2 bases had no gene match. The CDR3 is 14 residues long. The germline gives CDR1 SGHRS, CDR2 YFSETQ. The CDR3 protein is CASSSLAATDTQYF. In DNA, the CDR3 is TGCGCCAGCAGCTCACTAGCGGCCACAGATACGCAGTATTTT.

This clonotype was counted between two and nine times. The rearrangement links TRBV7-3 to TRBJ2-3; 9 bases are a match to TRBD2. The CDR3 length is 14 residues. J was trimmed by 6 bases and V by 2 bases; bases with no gene match: 3. CDR1 and CDR2 from the germline V gene are SGHTA and FQGTGA. In nucleotides, the CDR3 is TGTGCCAGCAGCTTAGCGGGAGGGTCCGATACGCAGTATTTT. This gives the protein CASSLAGGSDTQYF.

This clonotype has only a few counts. This chain joins TRBV10-3 and TRBJ2-7, with 11 nucleotides matching TRBD1. The CDR3 spans 15 residues. V gave up 8 bases and J gave up 2 bases; unmatched junction bases: 8. Germline assignment: CDR1 ENHRY and CDR2 SYGVKD. The CDR3 DNA follows: TGTGCCATCCGATCCGGGACAGGGGGTACCTACGAGCAGTACTTC. This sequence encodes CAIRSGTGGTYEQYF.

Regarding this clonotype: One end of the junction varies from germline; a read error may be responsible. This chain uses TRBV15 with TRBJ2-5; 7 nucleotides align to TRBD1. The germline gives CDR1 LNHNV, CDR2 YYDKDF (reference sequence). The CDR3 extends over 13 amino acids. The CDR3 sequence: CPTSRQGRETQYF. DNA for the CDR3: TGTCCCACCAGCAGACAGGGTAGAGAGACCCAGTACTTC. The whole variable domain, remainder taken from reference TRBV15 and TRBJ2-5, is DAMVIQNPRYQVTQFGKPVTLSCSQTLNHNVMYWYQQKSSQAPKLLFHYYDKDFNNEADTPDNFQSRRPNTSFCFLDIRSPGLGDTAMYLCPTSRQGRETQYFGPGTRLLVL.

The CDR3 loop is CAWSVQRGLVYEQYF. For the CDR3, the DNA is TGTGCCTGGAGTGTACAAAGGGGACTAGTCTACGAGCAGTACTTC. The chain links TRBV30 to TRBJ2-7; 8 bases match TRBD2. This CDR3 contains 15 residues. Germline-derived CDR1 and CDR2 are GTSNPN and SVGIG (reference sequence). The trim removed 0 bases at V and 3 bases at J, leaving 7 bases unmatched.

The chain combines TRBV2 with TRBJ1-2; maybe TRBD1 (6 bases). The CDR3 loop spans 15 amino acids. Deletions cut 6 bases from V and 0 bases from J, with 14 bases between. Germline V gene sequence: CDR1 SNHLY, CDR2 FYNNEI. CDR3 amino acids: CASRSRQAANYGYTF. As DNA, the CDR3 is TGTGCCAGCAGGTCTCGACAGGCCGCTAACTATGGCTACACCTTC.

The chain carries TRBV2 and TRBJ2-1; D may be TRBD1 or TRBD2 (5 bases each). V lost 4 bases and J 6 bases, leaving 25 bases between the germline ends. The CDR3 loop spans 18 amino acids. Per the germline V gene, CDR1 is SNHLY and CDR2 is FYNNEI. The CDR3 nucleotides read TGTGCCAGCAGTGGAAGACAAATGATAATAGTGGGGACCAATGAGCAGTTCTTC. Protein product: CASSGRQMIIVGTNEQFF.

The chain combines TRBV20-1 with TRBJ1-4; D is possibly TRBD1 (5 bases). This CDR3 region has 13 residues. In germline, CDR1 is DFQATT, CDR2 SNEGSKA (reference sequence). Between the trimmed V and J ends, which lost 4 bases and 5 bases, there was a span of 11 bases. CDR3: CSAILDTNEKLFF. CDR3 coding DNA: TGCAGTGCTATTCTGGACACCAATGAAAAACTGTTTTTT.

The chain employs TRBV7-8 and TRBJ2-1; 14 nucleotides agree with TRBD2. There are 18 residues in the CDR3. V shed 5 bases and J 8 bases; nucleotides not matched to a gene: 14. Germline CDR1 SGHVS, CDR2 FQNEAQ. CDR3 amino acids: CASSPLAPTSGRVYEQFF. CDR3 bases: TGTGCCAGCAGCCCTTTGGCACCGACTAGCGGGAGGGTCTATGAGCAGTTCTTC.